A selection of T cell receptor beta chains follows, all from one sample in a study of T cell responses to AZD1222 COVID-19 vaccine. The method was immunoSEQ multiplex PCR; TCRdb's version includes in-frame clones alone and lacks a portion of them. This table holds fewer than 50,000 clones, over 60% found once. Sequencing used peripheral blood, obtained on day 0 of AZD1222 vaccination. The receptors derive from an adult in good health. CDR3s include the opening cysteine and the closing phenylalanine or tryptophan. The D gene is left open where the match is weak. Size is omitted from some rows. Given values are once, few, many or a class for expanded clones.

DNA: TGTGCCAGCAGCGTAAGCCTCGGGCAGGGAAACATTCAGTACTTC
CDR3: CASSVSLGQGNIQYF
J: TRBJ2-4
D: NA
length: 15
V: TRBV11-2
size: NA

DNA: TGCAGTGCTAGTGCGGGGCGCAATCAGCCCCAGCATTTT
CDR3: CSASAGRNQPQHF
J: TRBJ1-5
D: NA
length: 13
V: TRBV20-1
size: once

DNA: TGTGCCAGCAGCGTAGGGGCGCAGGGCGCCTCTGGAAACACCATATATTTT
CDR3: CASSVGAQGASGNTIYF
J: TRBJ1-3
D: NA
length: 17
V: TRBV9
size: NA

DNA: TGTGCCAGCAGCTCGCTCGCGGTCGGCTATGGCTACACCTTC
CDR3: CASSSLAVGYGYTF
J: TRBJ1-2
D: NA
length: 14
V: TRBV7-2
size: NA

DNA: TGTGCCAGCAGTAAAGGACTAGCGGGTGCTCAAGAGACCCAGTACTTC
CDR3: CASSKGLAGAQETQYF
J: TRBJ2-5
D: TRBD2
length: 16
V: TRBV6-1
size: few

DNA: TGTGCCAGCAGTCTAAGATCGACTAGCGGGGGTTTCTACGAGCAGTACTTC
CDR3: CASSLRSTSGGFYEQYF
J: TRBJ2-7
D: TRBD2
length: 17
V: TRBV6-6
size: NA

DNA: TGCGCCACCACCTCGGGGGACAGGGGATTCGGAGTAGCCAAAAACATTCAGTACTTC
CDR3: CATTSGDRGFGVAKNIQYF
J: TRBJ2-4
D: TRBD1
length: 19
V: TRBV23-1
size: NA

DNA: TGTGCCACCAGTCACTCGATGCTCAGGTCTAGCTCCTACGAGCAGTACTTC
CDR3: CATSHSMLRSSSYEQYF
J: TRBJ2-7
D: NA
length: 17
V: TRBV24-1
size: NA

DNA: TGTGCCAGCAGCTCCTACAGGGATTCTGAAGCTTTCTTT
CDR3: CASSSYRDSEAFF
J: TRBJ1-1
D: NA
length: 13
V: TRBV7-2
size: once

DNA: TGTGCCAGCAGCTTAGAGAGTCGCACCGGGGAGCTGTTTTTT
CDR3: CASSLESRTGELFF
J: TRBJ2-2
D: NA
length: 14
V: TRBV7-2
size: NA

DNA: TGTGCCAGCAGTTTATATGGCACAGGATGGGAAAAACTGTTTTTT
CDR3: CASSLYGTGWEKLFF
J: TRBJ1-4
D: NA
length: 15
V: TRBV28
size: NA

DNA: TGTGCCAGTAGTATTGGTACAGTTGCTGGCTACACCTTC
CDR3: CASSIGTVAGYTF
J: TRBJ1-2
D: NA
length: 13
V: TRBV19
size: NA

DNA: TGTGCCACCTCCGACAGGTCTTATGGCTACACCTTC
CDR3: CATSDRSYGYTF
J: TRBJ1-2
D: NA
length: 12
V: TRBV6-5
size: NA

DNA: TGTGCCAGCAGGGACAGGGGGCAAGGAGAGACCCAGTACTTC
CDR3: CASRDRGQGETQYF
J: TRBJ2-5
D: TRBD1
length: 14
V: TRBV6-5
size: NA

DNA: TGCGCCAGCAGCCTTTTTCACGACCCGTCCAACAATGAGCAGTTCTTC
CDR3: CASSLFHDPSNNEQFF
J: TRBJ2-1
D: NA
length: 16
V: TRBV5-1
size: NA

DNA: TGTGCCAGCAGCTTAGGGATCGTGGTCAGTCAAGAGACCCAGTACTTC
CDR3: CASSLGIVVSQETQYF
J: TRBJ2-5
D: NA
length: 16
V: TRBV7-6
size: few

DNA: TGTGCCAGCAGTTACTCGCTGACAAGCTTAGGGGCTGAAGCTTTCTTT
CDR3: CASSYSLTSLGAEAFF
J: TRBJ1-1
D: NA
length: 16
V: TRBV6-6
size: NA

DNA: TGTGCCAGCAGCTTTTGGGACAGGGCCACTGAAGCTTTCTTT
CDR3: CASSFWDRATEAFF
J: TRBJ1-1
D: TRBD1
length: 14
V: TRBV7-9
size: NA

DNA: TGTGCCAGCAGTTTATTGGCGGATTATGGCTACACCTTC
CDR3: CASSLLADYGYTF
J: TRBJ1-2
D: NA
length: 13
V: TRBV28
size: NA

DNA: TGCAGCGTTGGCCCAACAGCGAACACTGAAGCTTTCTTT
CDR3: CSVGPTANTEAFF
J: TRBJ1-1
D: NA
length: 13
V: TRBV29-1
size: NA

DNA: TGCGCCAGCAGTGGCACAGGGGTTCCCGAGCAGTACTTC
CDR3: CASSGTGVPEQYF
J: TRBJ2-7
D: TRBD1
length: 13
V: TRBV10-2
size: NA

DNA: TGTGCCATCAGTGAGGTGGCGGGGGGGCCCGCAGATACGCAGTATTTT
CDR3: CAISEVAGGPADTQYF
J: TRBJ2-3
D: TRBD2
length: 16
V: TRBV10-3
size: NA

DNA: TGCAGTGCTAGTCCAGCGGGTTTAAACGAGCAGTACTTC
CDR3: CSASPAGLNEQYF
J: TRBJ2-7
D: NA
length: 13
V: TRBV20-1
size: NA

DNA: TGTGCTAGTGGTTCAGGGAGCTCTGGAAACACCATATATTTT
CDR3: CASGSGSSGNTIYF
J: TRBJ1-3
D: NA
length: 14
V: TRBV12-5
size: NA

DNA: TGTGCCAGCGCGACTCCTTGGTCACCCCTCCACTTT
CDR3: CASATPWSPLHF
J: TRBJ1-6
D: NA
length: 12
V: TRBV2
size: few

DNA: TGTGCCAGCAGCCCCGACATAGAAAATTCACCCCTCCACTTT
CDR3: CASSPDIENSPLHF
J: TRBJ1-6
D: NA
length: 14
V: TRBV7-9
size: NA

DNA: TGTGCCAGTAGTCTGAGACAGGGTGACACTGAAGCTTTCTTT
CDR3: CASSLRQGDTEAFF
J: TRBJ1-1
D: TRBD1
length: 14
V: TRBV19
size: few

DNA: TGTGCCAGCAGCCCACCACCGGGGACAGGGACCTATAATTCACCCCTCCACTTT
CDR3: CASSPPPGTGTYNSPLHF
J: TRBJ1-6
D: NA
length: 18
V: TRBV21-1
size: NA

DNA: TGTGCCAGCAGCTTTGGGGCAGGGAAGTTCTTC
CDR3: CASSFGAGKFF
J: TRBJ2-1
D: NA
length: 11
V: TRBV11-2
size: NA

DNA: TGTGCCTGGAGTAACGGTGTGATCTATGGCTACACCTTC
CDR3: CAWSNGVIYGYTF
J: TRBJ1-2
D: NA
length: 13
V: TRBV30
size: NA

DNA: TGCGCCAGCAGCTCATCGACGAACACCGGGGAGCTGTTTTTT
CDR3: CASSSSTNTGELFF
J: TRBJ2-2
D: NA
length: 14
V: TRBV5-1
size: NA

DNA: TGCGCCAGCAGCTTGCGGCAGGGCTCCTATAATTCACCCCTCCACTTT
CDR3: CASSLRQGSYNSPLHF
J: TRBJ1-6
D: NA
length: 16
V: TRBV5-1
size: NA

DNA: TGTGCCAGCAGTTCACCGGGACAGGGAGGCTATGGCTACACCTTC
CDR3: CASSSPGQGGYGYTF
J: TRBJ1-2
D: TRBD1
length: 15
V: TRBV27
size: NA

DNA: TGTGCCAGCAGCTTAGGGGGGGCCAAAAACATTCAGTACTTC
CDR3: CASSLGGAKNIQYF
J: TRBJ2-4
D: NA
length: 14
V: TRBV7-8
size: NA

DNA: TGTGCCTGGAGAGATGATCGGAGATTCTCTGGCTACACCTTC
CDR3: CAWRDDRRFSGYTF
J: TRBJ1-2
D: NA
length: 14
V: TRBV30
size: NA

DNA: TGTGCCAGCAGCCACCTCAGGGGTGTCTACACCTTC
CDR3: CASSHLRGVYTF
J: TRBJ1-2
D: NA
length: 12
V: TRBV6-2/TRBV6-3
size: NA

DNA: TGTGCCAGCAGCCTCAACCCCACTGGGACAGGGTACAATGAGCAGTTCTTC
CDR3: CASSLNPTGTGYNEQFF
J: TRBJ2-1
D: TRBD1
length: 17
V: TRBV7-3
size: NA

DNA: TGTGCCAGCAGCCCCGGACAGCCAGGTACAGATACGCAGTATTTT
CDR3: CASSPGQPGTDTQYF
J: TRBJ2-3
D: NA
length: 15
V: TRBV6-2/TRBV6-3
size: few

DNA: TGTGCCAGCAGCCACACTGGACAGGGTGGCGGCTACACCTTC
CDR3: CASSHTGQGGGYTF
J: TRBJ1-2
D: TRBD1
length: 14
V: TRBV3-1/TRBV3-2
size: NA

DNA: TGTGCCAGCAGTGATCCGGGGCCGGGAAAAGAGACCCAGTACTTC
CDR3: CASSDPGPGKETQYF
J: TRBJ2-5
D: NA
length: 15
V: TRBV6-1
size: NA

DNA: TGTGCCAGTAGTATCCTCGGCAGCTGGAGTGAAAAACTGTTTTTT
CDR3: CASSILGSWSEKLFF
J: TRBJ1-4
D: NA
length: 15
V: TRBV19
size: few

DNA: TGTGCCAGTAGTAGCGGGGACCAGTACAATGAGCAGTTCTTC
CDR3: CASSSGDQYNEQFF
J: TRBJ2-1
D: NA
length: 14
V: TRBV19
size: NA

DNA: TGTGCCAGCACCCTGGCGGGGATGACTGAAGCTTTCTTT
CDR3: CASTLAGMTEAFF
J: TRBJ1-1
D: NA
length: 13
V: TRBV6-6
size: NA

DNA: TGCGCCAGCAGCTTTGGGGGGCCCACAGATACGCAGTATTTT
CDR3: CASSFGGPTDTQYF
J: TRBJ2-3
D: NA
length: 14
V: TRBV5-1
size: NA

DNA: TGTGCCAGCAGCTTGGGAGTGACTAGCGACGAGCAGTACTTC
CDR3: CASSLGVTSDEQYF
J: TRBJ2-7
D: TRBD2
length: 14
V: TRBV5-4
size: NA

DNA: TGTGCCAGCAGCTTAGCGAATCCGGGACTACTGACAGATACGCAGTATTTT
CDR3: CASSLANPGLLTDTQYF
J: TRBJ2-3
D: TRBD2
length: 17
V: TRBV7-2
size: once

DNA: TGTGCCAGTAGCGCCGTCCGGGGAGAACGAGGCTACACCTTC
CDR3: CASSAVRGERGYTF
J: TRBJ1-2
D: NA
length: 14
V: TRBV19
size: once

DNA: TGCGCCAGCAGCTTAATGGACAGTTACAATGAGCAGTTCTTC
CDR3: CASSLMDSYNEQFF
J: TRBJ2-1
D: NA
length: 14
V: TRBV5-1
size: NA

DNA: TGTGCCAGCTGTAGCACCTATAATTCACCCCTCCACTTT
CDR3: CASCSTYNSPLHF
J: TRBJ1-6
D: NA
length: 13
V: TRBV27
size: NA

DNA: TGTGCCATCAGTGAGTCGATTGGAAGATACGAGCAGTACTTC
CDR3: CAISESIGRYEQYF
J: TRBJ2-7
D: NA
length: 14
V: TRBV10-3
size: few

DNA: TGTGCCAGCAGTTACTCGAGTCCACAGAACACTGAAGCTTTCTTT
CDR3: CASSYSSPQNTEAFF
J: TRBJ1-1
D: NA
length: 15
V: TRBV6-6
size: NA

DNA: TGTGCCAGCAGTTACTCGGGGGTGTTGGGAACTGAAGCTTTCTTT
CDR3: CASSYSGVLGTEAFF
J: TRBJ1-1
D: NA
length: 15
V: TRBV6-5
size: few

DNA: TGTGCCAGCACATCGGGGGGTGCCAATCAGCCCCAGCATTTT
CDR3: CASTSGGANQPQHF
J: TRBJ1-5
D: NA
length: 14
V: TRBV28
size: once

DNA: TGTGCCAGCTACCGCAGGGGCAACACCGGGGAGCTGTTTTTT
CDR3: CASYRRGNTGELFF
J: TRBJ2-2
D: NA
length: 14
V: TRBV2
size: NA

DNA: TGTGCCAGCTCTCAAAACCAGAACACTGAAGCTTTCTTT
CDR3: CASSQNQNTEAFF
J: TRBJ1-1
D: NA
length: 13
V: TRBV18
size: few

DNA: TGTGCCAGTAGAACACAGGTGACGAACACTGAAGCTTTCTTT
CDR3: CASRTQVTNTEAFF
J: TRBJ1-1
D: NA
length: 14
V: TRBV19
size: few

DNA: TGTGCCAGCAGTGAGGAATCCAGCTATAGCAATCAGCCCCAGCATTTT
CDR3: CASSEESSYSNQPQHF
J: TRBJ1-5
D: NA
length: 16
V: TRBV2
size: NA

DNA: TGTGCCAGCCGAAGAGGCGGAAGTAATTCACCCCTCCACTTT
CDR3: CASRRGGSNSPLHF
J: TRBJ1-6
D: NA
length: 14
V: TRBV28
size: NA

DNA: TGTGCCAGTGGCAATACAGGGGACTATGGCTACACCTTC
CDR3: CASGNTGDYGYTF
J: TRBJ1-2
D: TRBD1
length: 13
V: TRBV19
size: NA